Given below is one T cell receptor (beta chain) in context. Original processing methods: Counts of nucleated cells, estimated from reference gene primer amplification, were obtained. Clones were sequenced by immunoSEQ multiplex PCR, and TCRdb holds only the in-frame ones, with some missing. The DNA gave D and trimming, while V, J and clone size come from that table. The sample shows 190,000 or so clones, about four fifths of them seen only once. The data are from a study of blood T cell repertoires in COVID-19. Study in general: The analysed material was cDNA or gDNA that came from T cells, B-cell-depleted T cells, or PBMCs.

Per germline, CDR1 MDHEN and CDR2 SYDVKM. The CDR3 runs to 14 residues. Trimming pared 1 base from V and 2 bases from J, leaving 8 bases between. The study recruited people aged about 18 to 90 years across about two dozen US areas. Participants' reported clinical history set cohort assignment. This clonotype originated in a man aged 35 to 55 who had recovered from COVID-19. Sequencing was carried out using PBMCs or T cells enriched from blood (not recorded which). The gene calls are TRBV28 and TRBJ1-2; no firm D call. CDR3 region: CASSLYGLNYGYTF. CDR3 nucleotides: TGTGCCAGCAGTTTATACGGACTGAACTATGGCTACACCTTC.